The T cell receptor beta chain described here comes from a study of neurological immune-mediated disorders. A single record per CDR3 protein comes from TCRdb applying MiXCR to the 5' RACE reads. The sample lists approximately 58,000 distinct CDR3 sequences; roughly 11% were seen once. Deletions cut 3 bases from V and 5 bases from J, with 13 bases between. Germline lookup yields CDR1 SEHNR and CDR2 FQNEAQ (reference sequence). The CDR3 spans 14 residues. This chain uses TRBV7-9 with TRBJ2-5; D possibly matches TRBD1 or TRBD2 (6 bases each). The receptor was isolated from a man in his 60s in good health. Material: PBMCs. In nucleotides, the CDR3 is TGTGCCAGCAGCTTCCCAACGGGGGCGGAGACCCAGTACTTC. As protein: CASSFPTGAETQYF.